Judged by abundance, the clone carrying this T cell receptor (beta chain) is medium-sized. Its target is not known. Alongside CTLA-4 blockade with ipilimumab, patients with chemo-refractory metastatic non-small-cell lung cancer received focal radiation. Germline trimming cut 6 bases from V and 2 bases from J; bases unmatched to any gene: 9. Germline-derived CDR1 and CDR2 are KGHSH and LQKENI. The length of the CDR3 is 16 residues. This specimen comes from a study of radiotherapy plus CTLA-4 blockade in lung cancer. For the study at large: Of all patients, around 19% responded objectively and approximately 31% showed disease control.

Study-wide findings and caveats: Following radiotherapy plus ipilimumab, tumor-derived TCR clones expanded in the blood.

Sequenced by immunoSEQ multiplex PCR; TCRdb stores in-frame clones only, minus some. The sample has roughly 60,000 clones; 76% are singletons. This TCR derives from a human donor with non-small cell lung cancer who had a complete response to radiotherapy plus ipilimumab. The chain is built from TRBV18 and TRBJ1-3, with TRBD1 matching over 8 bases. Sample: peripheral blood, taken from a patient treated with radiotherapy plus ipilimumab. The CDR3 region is CASSVSTTGAGNTIYF. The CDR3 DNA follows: TGTGCCAGCTCCGTGTCGACGACAGGGGCTGGAAACACCATATATTTT.